This T cell receptor (beta chain) stems from a study of human T cells and chemical hapten exposure. TCRdb processed the RACE reads anew with MiXCR; each CDR3 protein has one entry. The repertoire holds 40,000 to 50,000 distinct CDR3 sequences, with under 4.5% as singletons. Germline V gene sequence: CDR1 SGHTS, CDR2 YDEGEE. The CDR3 sequence is 14 residues long. V lost 10 bases and J lost 0, with 16 bases in between. Time point indicated: patch test 1, 2 weeks after DPC sensitization. Treatment described: therapeutic diphenylcyclopropenone sensitization with weekly scalp DPC. The authors extracted total RNA from unfractionated whole blood. Participating donors were patients with alopecia, aged 18 to 70 years, considered appropriate candidates for DPC. This clonotype appeared a few times.

Sequencing was performed on whole blood, taken in connection with sensitization to the hapten diphenylcyclopropenone (DPC). The chain links TRBV5-8 to TRBJ1-1; a weak D match, TRBD1 (6 bases). The source is a man aged 50-60 years with alopecia areata. Some clones in this sample may be carry-over from other donors' samples. As DNA, the CDR3 is TGTGCCGCAAGGGGGAGATCCCTGAACACTGAAGCTTTCTTT. Protein sequence: CAARGRSLNTEAFF.